This TCR beta chain originates from a study of T-cell memory formation after mild COVID-19. This clonotype was seen a few times. TCRdb independently ran MiXCR on the 5' RACE reads; one entry per CDR3 protein. Altogether roughly 350,000 distinct CDR3 sequences are present, around 20% being singletons, with the ten largest covering around an eighth. Trimming removed 3 bases at V and 2 bases at J, with 17 bases between. In germline, CDR1 is DFQATT, CDR2 SNEGSKA (reference sequence). There are 15 residues in the CDR3. The TCR originated in an adult woman who had mild COVID-19 (a few samples of this study predate the infection). Cell type and time point are not known. The V and J genes are TRBV20-1 and TRBJ2-7, with D perhaps assigned TRBD1 or TRBD2 (5 bases each). Specimen: PBMCs or a T cell subset sorted from them (not recorded which). The CDR3 DNA follows: TGCAGTGCTAGCTTCGCGGACATGGGGGCCTACGAGCAGTACTTC. Its translation: CSASFADMGAYEQYF.